This is a list of T cell receptor beta chains from one sample in a study of blood T cell repertoires in COVID-19. Generated by immunoSEQ multiplex PCR, the TCRdb table keeps only in-frame clones and is missing some. This sample carries 310,000 or so clones, 70% to 90% of them seen once, and the ten largest clones take approximately 5%. The sequenced sample consisted of PBMCs or T cells enriched from blood (not recorded which). These receptors all stem from a woman in her thirties who had recovered from COVID-19. Both conserved end residues are part of each CDR3. The D gene is left open where the match is weak. Rows may omit the clone size; those that give it use once, few, many or a size class.

TRBJ1-1,-,TRBV4-2,-,CASSQQGHPNTEAFF,TGTGCCAGCAGCCAACAGGGACACCCGAACACTGAAGCTTTCTTT
TRBJ1-1,-,TRBV10-3,-,CAISGYREGRMNTEAFF,TGTGCCATCAGTGGATACAGGGAGGGTCGTATGAACACTGAAGCTTTCTTT
TRBJ2-7,-,TRBV12-3/TRBV12-4,-,CASSPALSEQYF,TGTGCCAGCAGTCCCGCCCTGAGCGAGCAGTACTTC
TRBJ1-6,-,TRBV2,TRBD1,CASSADREASPLHF,TGTGCCAGCAGCGCGGACAGGGAGGCATCACCCCTCCACTTT
TRBJ1-2,-,TRBV10-3,TRBD1,CAINEQGKKNYGYTF,TGTGCCATCAATGAACAGGGGAAAAAAAACTATGGCTACACCTTC
TRBJ1-6,-,TRBV2,-,CASSQGPGNSPLHF,TGTGCCAGCAGTCAGGGGCCGGGTAATTCACCCCTCCACTTT
TRBJ1-3,-,TRBV30,TRBD1,CAWSVAGGRAGNTIYF,TGTGCCTGGAGTGTTGCAGGGGGCAGGGCTGGAAACACCATATATTTT
TRBJ1-1,-,TRBV12-3/TRBV12-4,-,CASGRQGNTEAFF,TGTGCCAGCGGCAGGCAGGGGAACACTGAAGCTTTCTTT
TRBJ2-3,once,TRBV5-1,-,CASSSRDSRIRTDTQYF,TGCGCCAGCAGCTCCCGGGACTCCCGAATCCGCACAGATACGCAGTATTTT
TRBJ1-1,-,TRBV12-3/TRBV12-4,-,CASRVGGTEAFF,TGTGCCAGCAGGGTGGGGGGGACTGAAGCTTTCTTT
TRBJ1-1,-,TRBV4-2,TRBD1,CASSWTGKLSGAFF,TGTGCCAGCAGCTGGACAGGAAAACTTTCGGGGGCTTTCTTT
TRBJ2-3,-,TRBV7-8,TRBD1,CASSPPGTVTDTQYF,TGTGCCAGCAGCCCGCCCGGGACAGTCACAGATACGCAGTATTTT
TRBJ1-4,-,TRBV9,TRBD1,CASTTGQSNEKLFF,TGTGCCAGCACGACGGGACAGAGTAATGAAAAACTGTTTTTT
TRBJ1-2,-,TRBV7-9,-,CASSRTEDYGYTF,TGTGCCAGCAGCCGGACAGAAGACTATGGCTACACCTTC
TRBJ2-2,-,TRBV27,TRBD2,CASKLAGGPLSNTGELFF,TGTGCCAGCAAATTGGCGGGGGGGCCACTTTCGAACACCGGGGAGCTGTTTTTT
TRBJ2-7,-,TRBV30,TRBD2,CAWSVLAGLSEQYF,TGTGCCTGGAGTGTACTAGCGGGTCTCTCCGAGCAGTACTTC
TRBJ2-3,-,TRBV6-6,TRBD2,CASSYSRGGSTDTQYF,TGTGCCAGCAGTTACTCTCGCGGGGGTAGCACAGATACGCAGTATTTT
TRBJ1-2,-,TRBV7-2,TRBD1,CASSPQGTVPGYTF,TGTGCCAGCAGCCCACAGGGGACCGTCCCTGGCTACACCTTC
TRBJ1-4,-,TRBV27,-,CASSLWGPTNEKLFF,TGTGCCAGCAGTTTATGGGGGCCGACTAATGAAAAACTGTTTTTT
TRBJ1-4,-,TRBV5-5,TRBD1,CASSFTLRGTGPEKLFF,TGTGCCAGCAGCTTTACTCTCCGTGGGACAGGGCCTGAAAAACTGTTTTTT
TRBJ1-3,-,TRBV27,-,CASSLGRGSGNTIYF,TGTGCCAGCAGTTTAGGGAGGGGGTCCGGAAACACCATATATTTT
TRBJ2-2,-,TRBV3-1/TRBV3-2,-,CASSQHTGELFF,TGTGCCAGCAGCCAACATACCGGGGAGCTGTTTTTT
TRBJ2-1,-,TRBV5-1,-,CASSLMQGGAGEQFF,TGCGCCAGCAGCTTGATGCAGGGGGGCGCAGGGGAGCAGTTCTTC
TRBJ2-3,once,TRBV4-1,-,CASSQGAFGTDTQYF,TGCGCCAGCAGCCAAGGGGCCTTCGGCACAGATACGCAGTATTTT
TRBJ1-1,-,TRBV5-5,-,CASSLKGGSTEAFF,TGTGCCAGCAGCCTTAAGGGAGGGAGCACTGAAGCTTTCTTT
TRBJ2-1,-,TRBV5-8,TRBD2,CASSSGLAGRYNEQFF,TGTGCCAGCAGCTCCGGACTAGCGGGGAGATACAATGAGCAGTTCTTC
TRBJ1-2,-,TRBV3-1/TRBV3-2,TRBD1,CASSPGTGEWYGYTF,TGTGCCAGCAGCCCCGGGACAGGGGAGTGGTATGGCTACACCTTC
TRBJ2-6,-,TRBV7-8,-,CASSLAAQGITGANVLTF,TGTGCCAGCAGCTTAGCGGCCCAGGGTATCACTGGGGCCAACGTCCTGACTTTC
TRBJ1-4,-,TRBV7-2,TRBD1,CASGRDRGNEKLFF,TGTGCCAGCGGAAGGGACAGGGGGAATGAAAAACTGTTTTTT
TRBJ1-6,once,TRBV4-1,-,CASSPGPATGYNSPLHF,TGCGCCAGCAGCCCCGGGCCCGCAACAGGCTATAATTCACCCCTCCACTTT
TRBJ1-5,-,TRBV19,-,CASSTPRQNQPQHF,TGTGCCAGTAGTACCCCCCGTCAGAATCAGCCCCAGCATTTT
TRBJ1-1,-,TRBV30,-,CAWTSGGFEAFF,TGTGCCTGGACTTCCGGGGGGTTTGAAGCTTTCTTT
TRBJ2-5,-,TRBV5-1,-,CASRLAPGPQETQYF,TGCGCCAGCAGACTAGCACCCGGCCCACAAGAGACCCAGTACTTC
TRBJ1-1,-,TRBV7-9,-,CASSLLEGWGTEAFF,TGTGCCAGCAGCTTATTAGAGGGTTGGGGCACTGAAGCTTTCTTT
TRBJ2-3,-,TRBV4-3,-,CASSQDKGLADTQYF,TGCGCCAGCAGCCAAGACAAGGGGCTGGCAGATACGCAGTATTTT
TRBJ1-4,-,TRBV19,TRBD1,CASSKPRTGGAEKLFF,TGTGCCAGTAGTAAACCCCGGACAGGGGGTGCTGAAAAACTGTTTTTT
TRBJ2-1,-,TRBV6-1,TRBD2,CASSEYSGGYNEQFF,TGTGCCAGCAGTGAATACAGCGGGGGCTACAATGAGCAGTTCTTC
TRBJ1-2,-,TRBV19,TRBD1,CASSTSTGAYGYTF,TGTGCCAGTAGTACGTCGACAGGGGCCTATGGCTACACCTTC
TRBJ1-5,-,TRBV4-1,-,CASSLDDYSNQPQHF,TGCGCCAGCAGCCTCGACGACTATAGCAATCAGCCCCAGCATTTT
TRBJ1-2,-,TRBV30,-,CAWSAGDDHYGYTF,TGTGCCTGGAGCGCAGGGGATGATCACTATGGCTACACCTTC
TRBJ1-2,-,TRBV6-1,-,CASSEDFVNYGYTF,TGTGCCAGCAGTGAAGACTTTGTTAACTATGGCTACACCTTC